This T cell receptor (beta chain) derives from a study of metastatic and nonmetastatic thyroid tumors. Study details: The comparison covered peripheral blood and tumor or nodule tissue in malignant and benign thyroid patients.

Germline V gene lookup returns CDR1 MNHNS and CDR2 SASEGT. This CDR3 spans 16 amino acids. The germline V and J ends were trimmed by 6 bases and 4 bases, with 21 bases remaining between them. Authors' methods: CDR3 differences across clinicopathological groups were used to build a distant-metastasis classifier for papillary thyroid cancer. TCRdb re-analyzed the PCR reads through MiXCR. What appears here as the V and J calls and clone size reflects TCRdb's work, not the paper's. The repertoire holds tens of thousands of clones, with approximately 19% as singletons. This clone was seen more than once but under ten times. Its target is unknown. Study-wide results and caveats: Malignant thyroid tumors reportedly had TCR beta diversity that was significantly higher than in benign nodules, in blood and tumor.

No patient had received any treatment before thyroid surgery. This clonotype originated in a female donor with papillary thyroid cancer or a benign thyroid nodule (not recorded which). Some clones in this sample may be carry-over from other donors' samples. What was sequenced was blood. The chain couples TRBV6-1 to TRBJ1-2; a weak D match, TRBD1 (5 bases). The CDR3 nucleotides read TGTGCCAGCAGCCAAACCTCAGGGAACCCTGCCTATGGCTACACCTTC. Translated: CASSQTSGNPAYGYTF.